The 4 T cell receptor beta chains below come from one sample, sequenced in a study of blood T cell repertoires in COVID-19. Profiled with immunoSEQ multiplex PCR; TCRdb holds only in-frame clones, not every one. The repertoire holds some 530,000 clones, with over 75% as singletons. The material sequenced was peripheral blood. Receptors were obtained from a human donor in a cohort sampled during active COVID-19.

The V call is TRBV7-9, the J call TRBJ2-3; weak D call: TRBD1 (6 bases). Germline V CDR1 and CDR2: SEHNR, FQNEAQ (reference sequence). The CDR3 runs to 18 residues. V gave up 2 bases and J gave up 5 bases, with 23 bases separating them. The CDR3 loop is CASSLPLRRGRVKDTQYF. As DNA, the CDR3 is TGTGCCAGCAGCTTACCCCTACGCAGGGGTCGCGTCAAAGATACGCAGTATTTT.

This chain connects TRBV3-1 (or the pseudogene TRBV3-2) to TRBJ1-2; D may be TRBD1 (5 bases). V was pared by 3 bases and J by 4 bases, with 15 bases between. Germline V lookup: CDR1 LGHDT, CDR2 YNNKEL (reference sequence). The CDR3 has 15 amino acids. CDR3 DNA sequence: TGTGCCAGCAGCCACCCTATCAGGGATGTCTATGGCTACACCTTC. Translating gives CASSHPIRDVYGYTF.

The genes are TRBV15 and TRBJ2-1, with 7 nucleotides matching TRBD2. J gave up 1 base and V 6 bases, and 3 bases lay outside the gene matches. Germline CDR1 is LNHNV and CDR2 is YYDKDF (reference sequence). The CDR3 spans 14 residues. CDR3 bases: TGTGCCACCAGTCCGGGACTATCCTACAATGAGCAGTTCTTC. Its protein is CATSPGLSYNEQFF.

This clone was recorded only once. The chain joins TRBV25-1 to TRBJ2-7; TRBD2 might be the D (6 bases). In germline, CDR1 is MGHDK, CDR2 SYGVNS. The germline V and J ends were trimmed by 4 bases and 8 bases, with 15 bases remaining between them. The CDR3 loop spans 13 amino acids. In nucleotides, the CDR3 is TGTGCCAGCAGTGCGGCAGGGACTTCGCAGCAGTACTTC. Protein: CASSAAGTSQQYF.